This paragraph reports one T cell receptor beta chain. The specificity of this receptor is unknown. No much larger clonotype is one base removed from it; base qualities were not supplied. This specimen comes from a study of T cell responses to AZD1222 COVID-19 vaccine (dated by TCRdb to the early 2020s). Looking at the study overall: AZD1222 recipients with second doses at about 4 weeks or about 12 weeks were pooled, because spike-specific TCR depth and breadth did not differ between schedules. A total of about 250 trial participants underwent TCR sequencing, of whom approximately 200 had received two doses of AZD1222 and about 25 had received two doses of the MenACWY control vaccine. Trial participants were enrolled by age into subgroups of 18-55, 56-69 and 70-plus years, and around 140, 26 and 57 TCR-sequenced participants, respectively, were included in these subgroups.

CDR1 and CDR2, per the germline V gene, are SGHVS and FQNEAQ. V is pared back by 1 base and J by 1 base, with 13 bases lying between the germline termini. CDR3 length: 16 amino acids, cysteine to phenylalanine. The kept DNA is CDR3 alone, 48 bases in frame from the first base. The sample's time point label is to be understood as: baseline before first vaccination. Vaccinee samples were obtained from the UK trials COV001 and COV002, which included a single-blind randomized controlled phase 2/3 trial of AZD1222 (ChAdOx1 nCoV-19) in healthy adults. For TCRbeta chain sequencing, PBMC samples were collected from trial participants at day 0 and at day 28 after the second dose. The CDR3 regions of human TCRbeta chains were analyzed by immunosequencing. From the authors' description of their analysis: Repertoire TCRs were checked for matches against a reference library of SARS-CoV-2-specific TCRs that had been generated using the MIRA antigen-specificity platform. Breadth was defined as the fraction of unique TCRs that were SARS-CoV-2-associated. Depth was defined as the fraction of total T cells that were SARS-CoV-2-associated. Each spike-specific TCR was assigned to its reactive spike region and to a CD4 or CD8 class using the MIRA data. Log10-transformed breadth and depth values were compared by one-way ANOVA with Sidak's multiple comparisons tests. TCRdb took this table from immuneACCESS and kept in-frame rearrangements with V and J called. Such tables lack part of the clones; where checked against another copy, unresolved V genes explain under half of the gap, and the rest is unexplained. V, J and clone size were drawn from that table, and D and trimming were deduced from the DNA. This sample lists 150,000 to 200,000 clones; roughly 92% were detected once. The ten biggest clones cover about 2.5% of the sample.

Paper-wide results and their limitations: The 56-69-year group was small, and its depth increase did not reach significance, likely because of low power. Because no day 14 peak-response samples were available, repertoires were characterized only after the peak T cell response. Only five or six AZD1222 recipients were SARS-CoV-2 seropositive at baseline, limiting conclusions about previously exposed vaccinees. A significant rise in spike-specific TCR breadth and depth was observed after two AZD1222 doses relative to day 0 and relative to MenACWY recipients. Participants were mostly white British and included more females than males, and it was suggested by the authors that clonal diversity may have been underestimated. Vaccine-associated CD4 TCRs spanned the whole spike protein, with dominant responses in regions 160-218 and 743-854. Reportedly, close to half of the unique spike-specific TCRs recognized epitopes lying outside the regions that are mutated in the B.1.351 and B.1.1.7 variants.

The source is an adult in good health. The sample was peripheral blood, taken on day 0 of AZD1222 vaccination. The chain joins TRBV7-8 to TRBJ2-5; the D gene is not confidently resolved. CDR3 loop: CASSLGWVGIQETQYF. The nucleotide sequence is TGTGCCAGCAGCTTAGGGTGGGTGGGGATCCAAGAGACCCAGTACTTC.